The present TCR beta chain was sequenced within a study of blood T cell repertoires in COVID-19. In the authors' methods: Amplification with reference gene primers provided the estimates of nucleated cell counts. Method: immunoSEQ multiplex PCR; TCRdb's copy keeps in-frame clones and lacks some. V, J and clone size are taken as reported in that table, and D and trimming were inferred from the DNA itself. The sample lists fewer than 200,000 clones, nearly 90% seen once, with 20% to 25% in the top ten. V shed 6 bases and J shed 1 base, with 12 bases lying between them. This CDR3 is built from 13 residues. Germline V gene sequence: CDR1 SQVTM, CDR2 ANQGSEA. This clone was counted a single time.

The source is a man aged 60 to 75 with active or convalescent COVID-19. Sequencing was done on a sample of peripheral blood. This chain links TRBV29-1 with TRBJ1-1; perhaps TRBD1 as D (6 bases). CDR3 nucleotide sequence: TGCAGCGTCCTGACAGGTCGGAACACTGAAGCTTTCTTT. It encodes CSVLTGRNTEAFF.